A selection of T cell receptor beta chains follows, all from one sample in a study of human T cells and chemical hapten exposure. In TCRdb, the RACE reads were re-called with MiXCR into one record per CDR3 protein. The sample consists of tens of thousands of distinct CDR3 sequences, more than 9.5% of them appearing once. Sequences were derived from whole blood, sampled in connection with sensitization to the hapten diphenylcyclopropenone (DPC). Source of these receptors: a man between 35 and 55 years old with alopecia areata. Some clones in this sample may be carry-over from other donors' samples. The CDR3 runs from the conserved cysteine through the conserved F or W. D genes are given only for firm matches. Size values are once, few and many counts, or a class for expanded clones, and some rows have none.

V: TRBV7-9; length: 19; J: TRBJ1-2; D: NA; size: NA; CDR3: CASSSVESGSLDPNYGYTF; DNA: TGTGCCAGCAGCTCAGTCGAATCAGGTTCTCTAGACCCTAACTATGGCTACACCTTC
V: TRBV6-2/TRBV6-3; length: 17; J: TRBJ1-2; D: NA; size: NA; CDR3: CASSLSGQGAILHGYTF; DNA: TGTGCCAGCAGTCTCAGTGGGCAGGGAGCAATACTACATGGCTACACCTTC
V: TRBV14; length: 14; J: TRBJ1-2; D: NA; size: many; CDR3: CASSQRTLNYGYTF; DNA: TGTGCCAGCAGCCAGCGGACCCTTAACTATGGCTACACCTTC
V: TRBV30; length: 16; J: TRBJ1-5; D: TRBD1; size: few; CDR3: CAWSGRGLDQVQPQHF; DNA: TGTGCCTGGAGCGGCAGGGGGCTCGACCAAGTTCAGCCCCAGCATTTT
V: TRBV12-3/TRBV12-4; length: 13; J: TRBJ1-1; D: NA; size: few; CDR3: CASSPPEHPEAFF; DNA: TGTGCCAGCAGTCCACCGGAGCATCCTGAAGCTTTCTTT
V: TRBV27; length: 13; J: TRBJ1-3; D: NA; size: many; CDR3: CASSAVSGNTIYF; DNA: TGTGCCAGCAGTGCTGTCTCTGGAAACACCATATATTTT
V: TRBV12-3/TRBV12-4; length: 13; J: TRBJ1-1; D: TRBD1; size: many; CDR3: CASSKTGETEAFF; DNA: TGTGCCAGCAGTAAGACAGGGGAGACTGAAGCTTTCTTT
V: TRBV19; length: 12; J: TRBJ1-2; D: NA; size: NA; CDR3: CASMRANYGYTF; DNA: TGTGCCAGTATGCGCGCTAACTATGGCTACACCTTC
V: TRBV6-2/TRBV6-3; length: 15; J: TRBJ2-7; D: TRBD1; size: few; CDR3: CASRRPGQGVSEQYF; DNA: TGTGCCAGCAGGCGTCCGGGACAGGGGGTGTCCGAGCAGTACTTC
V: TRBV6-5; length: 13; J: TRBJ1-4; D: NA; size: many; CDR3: CASSYGTLEKLFF; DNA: TGTGCCAGCAGTTACGGGACACTCGAAAAACTGTTTTTT
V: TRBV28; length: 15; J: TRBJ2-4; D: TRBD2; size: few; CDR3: CASSLGSGRGNIQYF; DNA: TGTGCCAGCAGTTTAGGGAGCGGGAGAGGGAACATTCAGTACTTC
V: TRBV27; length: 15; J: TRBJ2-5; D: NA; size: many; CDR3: CASSASGEIGETQYF; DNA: TGTGCCAGCAGTGCGTCAGGGGAGATAGGGGAGACCCAGTACTTC
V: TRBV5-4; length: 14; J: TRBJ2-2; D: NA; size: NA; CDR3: CASRPGTGTGELFF; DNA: TGTGCCAGCAGGCCCGGGACGGGCACCGGGGAGCTGTTTTTT